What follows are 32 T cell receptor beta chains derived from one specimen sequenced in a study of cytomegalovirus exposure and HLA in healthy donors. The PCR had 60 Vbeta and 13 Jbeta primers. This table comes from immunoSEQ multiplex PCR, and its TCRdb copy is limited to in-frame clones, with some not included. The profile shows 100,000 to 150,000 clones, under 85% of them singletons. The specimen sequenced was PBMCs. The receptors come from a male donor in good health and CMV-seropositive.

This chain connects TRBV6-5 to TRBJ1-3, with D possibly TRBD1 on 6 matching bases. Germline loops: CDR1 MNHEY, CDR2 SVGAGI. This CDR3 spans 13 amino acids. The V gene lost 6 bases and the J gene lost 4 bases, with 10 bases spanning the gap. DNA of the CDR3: TGTGCCAGCAGCCTAACAGGGGGAAACACCATATATTTT. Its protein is CASSLTGGNTIYF.

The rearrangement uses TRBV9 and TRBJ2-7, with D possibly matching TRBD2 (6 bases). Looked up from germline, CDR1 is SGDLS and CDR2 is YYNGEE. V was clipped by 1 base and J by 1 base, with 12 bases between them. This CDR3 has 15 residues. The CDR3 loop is CASSVRAGTSYEQYF. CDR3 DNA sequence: TGTGCCAGCAGCGTAAGGGCGGGAACATCCTACGAGCAGTACTTC.

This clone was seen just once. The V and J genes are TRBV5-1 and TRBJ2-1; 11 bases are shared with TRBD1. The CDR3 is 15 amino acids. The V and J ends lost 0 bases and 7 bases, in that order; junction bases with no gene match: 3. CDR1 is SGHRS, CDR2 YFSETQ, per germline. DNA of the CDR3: TGCGCCAGCAGCTTGGAAGGACAGGGGGCGAATGAGCAGTTCTTC. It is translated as CASSLEGQGANEQFF.

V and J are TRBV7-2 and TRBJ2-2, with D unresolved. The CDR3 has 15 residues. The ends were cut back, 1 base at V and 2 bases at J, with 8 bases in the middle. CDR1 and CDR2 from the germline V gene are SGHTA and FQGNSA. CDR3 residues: CASSLVSGNTGELFF. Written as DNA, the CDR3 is TGTGCCAGCAGCTTAGTTTCGGGTAACACCGGGGAGCTGTTTTTT.

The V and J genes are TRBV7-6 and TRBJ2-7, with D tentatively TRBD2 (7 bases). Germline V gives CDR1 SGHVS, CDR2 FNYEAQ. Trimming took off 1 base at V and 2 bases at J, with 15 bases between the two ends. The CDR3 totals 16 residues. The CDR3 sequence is CASSLGGGGRAYEQYF. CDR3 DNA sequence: TGTGCCAGCAGCTTAGGTGGCGGGGGCCGGGCCTACGAGCAGTACTTC.

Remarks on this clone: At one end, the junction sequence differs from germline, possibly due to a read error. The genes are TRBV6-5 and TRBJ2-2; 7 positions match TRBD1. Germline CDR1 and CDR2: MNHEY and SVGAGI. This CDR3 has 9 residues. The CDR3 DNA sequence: TGCGCAGGGGGCGGGGAGCTGTTTTTT. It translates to CAGGGELFF.

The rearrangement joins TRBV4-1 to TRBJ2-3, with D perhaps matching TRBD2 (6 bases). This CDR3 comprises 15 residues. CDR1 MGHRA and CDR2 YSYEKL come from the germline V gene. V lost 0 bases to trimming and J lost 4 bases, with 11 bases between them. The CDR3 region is CASSQDHPGADTQYF. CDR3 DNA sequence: TGCGCCAGCAGCCAAGATCATCCGGGAGCAGATACGCAGTATTTT.

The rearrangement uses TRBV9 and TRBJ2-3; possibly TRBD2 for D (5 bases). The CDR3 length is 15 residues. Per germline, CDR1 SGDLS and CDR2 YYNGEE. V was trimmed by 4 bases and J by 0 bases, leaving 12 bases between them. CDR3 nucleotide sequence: TGTGCCAGCAGCCCCCAGACGGGGAGCACAGATACGCAGTATTTT. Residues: CASSPQTGSTDTQYF.

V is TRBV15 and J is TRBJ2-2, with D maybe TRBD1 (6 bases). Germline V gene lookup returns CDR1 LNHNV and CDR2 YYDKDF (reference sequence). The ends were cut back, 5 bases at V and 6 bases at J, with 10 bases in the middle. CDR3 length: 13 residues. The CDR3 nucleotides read TGTGCCACCAGCGTAAGGGGGTCCGGGGAGCTGTTTTTT. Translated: CATSVRGSGELFF. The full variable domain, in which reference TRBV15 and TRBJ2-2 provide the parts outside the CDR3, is DAMVIQNPRYQVTQFGKPVTLSCSQTLNHNVMYWYQQKSSQAPKLLFHYYDKDFNNEADTPDNFQSRRPNTSFCFLDIRSPGLGDTAMYLCATSVRGSGELFFGEGSRLTVL.

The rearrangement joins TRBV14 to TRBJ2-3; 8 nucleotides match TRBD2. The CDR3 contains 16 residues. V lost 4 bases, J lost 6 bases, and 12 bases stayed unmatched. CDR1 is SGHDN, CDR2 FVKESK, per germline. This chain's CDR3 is CASSPYGSGGKDTQYF. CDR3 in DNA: TGTGCCAGCAGCCCTTACGGGAGCGGGGGAAAGGATACGCAGTATTTT.

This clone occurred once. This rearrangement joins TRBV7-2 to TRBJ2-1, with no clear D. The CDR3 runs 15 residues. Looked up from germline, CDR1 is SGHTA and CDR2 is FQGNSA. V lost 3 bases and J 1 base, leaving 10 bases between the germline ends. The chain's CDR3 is CASSFDSSSYNEQFF. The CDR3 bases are TGTGCCAGCAGCTTTGACTCGTCGTCCTACAATGAGCAGTTCTTC. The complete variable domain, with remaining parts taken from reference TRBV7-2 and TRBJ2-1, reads GAGVSQSPSNKVTEKGKDVELRCDPISGHTALYWYRQSLGQGLEFLIYFQGNSAPDKSGLPSDRFSAERTGGSVSTLTIQRTQQEDSAVYLCASSFDSSSYNEQFFGPGTRLTVL.

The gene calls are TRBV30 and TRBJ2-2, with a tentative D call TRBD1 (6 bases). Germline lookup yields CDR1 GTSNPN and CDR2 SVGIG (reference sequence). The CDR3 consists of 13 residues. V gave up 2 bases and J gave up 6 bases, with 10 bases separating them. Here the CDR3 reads CAWSSWGPGELFF. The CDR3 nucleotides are TGTGCCTGGAGTTCTTGGGGGCCCGGGGAGCTGTTTTTT. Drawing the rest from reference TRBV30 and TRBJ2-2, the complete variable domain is SQTIHQWPATLVQPVGSPLSLECTVEGTSNPNLYWYRQAAGRGLQLLFYSVGIGQISSEVPQNLSASRPQDRQFILSSKKLLLSDSGFYLCAWSSWGPGELFFGEGSRLTVL.

The CDR3 sequence: CASSKDRGDYGYTF. In nucleotides, the CDR3 is TGTGCCAGCAGTAAGGACAGGGGAGACTATGGCTACACCTTC. The rearrangement links TRBV2 to TRBJ1-2; 9 positions agree with TRBD1. CDR1 and CDR2 (germline): SNHLY, FYNNEI. The junction had 4 bases not matched to a gene; V was cut back by 5 bases and J by 3 bases. The CDR3 extends over 14 amino acids.

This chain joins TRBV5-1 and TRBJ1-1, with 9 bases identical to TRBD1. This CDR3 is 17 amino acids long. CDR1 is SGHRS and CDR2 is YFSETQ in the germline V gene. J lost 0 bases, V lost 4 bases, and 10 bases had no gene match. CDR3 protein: CASSPGTGTHVNTEAFF. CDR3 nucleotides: TGCGCCAGCAGCCCTGGGACAGGGACGCACGTGAACACTGAAGCTTTCTTT.

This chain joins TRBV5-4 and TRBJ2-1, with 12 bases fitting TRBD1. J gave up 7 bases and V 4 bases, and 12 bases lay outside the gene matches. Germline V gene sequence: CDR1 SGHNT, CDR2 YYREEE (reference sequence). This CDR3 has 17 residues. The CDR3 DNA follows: TGTGCCAGCAGCCCTACTTCCGGGACAGGGGGCTGGAATGAGCAGTTCTTC. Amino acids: CASSPTSGTGGWNEQFF.

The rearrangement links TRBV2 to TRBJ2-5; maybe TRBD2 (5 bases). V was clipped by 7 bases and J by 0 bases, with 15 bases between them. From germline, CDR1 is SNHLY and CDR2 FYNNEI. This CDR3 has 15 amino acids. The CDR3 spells CASNSPLAYQETQYF. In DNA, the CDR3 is TGTGCCAGCAATAGTCCCCTAGCATACCAAGAGACCCAGTACTTC.

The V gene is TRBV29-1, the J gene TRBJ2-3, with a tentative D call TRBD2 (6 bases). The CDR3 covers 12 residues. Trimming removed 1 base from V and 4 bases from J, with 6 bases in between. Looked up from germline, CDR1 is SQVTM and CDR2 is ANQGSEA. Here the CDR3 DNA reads TGCAGCGTTGAAGGGGAGGCAGATACGCAGTATTTT. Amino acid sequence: CSVEGEADTQYF.

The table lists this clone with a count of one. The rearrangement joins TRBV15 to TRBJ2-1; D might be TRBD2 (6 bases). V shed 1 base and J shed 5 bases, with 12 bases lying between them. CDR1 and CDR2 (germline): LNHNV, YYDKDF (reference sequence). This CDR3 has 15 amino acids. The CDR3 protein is CATSRVMGGHNEQFF. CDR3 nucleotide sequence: TGTGCCACCAGCAGAGTAATGGGAGGCCACAATGAGCAGTTCTTC.

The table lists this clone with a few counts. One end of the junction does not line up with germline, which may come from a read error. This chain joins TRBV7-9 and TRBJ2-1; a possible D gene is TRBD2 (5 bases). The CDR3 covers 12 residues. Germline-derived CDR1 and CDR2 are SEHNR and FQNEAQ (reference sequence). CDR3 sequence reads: CSSTGSGNEQFF. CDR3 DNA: TGTTCCAGCACGGGATCTGGGAATGAGCAGTTCTTC. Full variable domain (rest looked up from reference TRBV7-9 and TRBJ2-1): DTGVSQNPRHKITKRGQNVTFRCDPISEHNRLYWYRQTLGQGPEFLTYFQNEAQLEKSRLLSDRFSAERPKGSFSTLEIQRTEQGDSAMYLCSSTGSGNEQFFGPGTRLTVL.

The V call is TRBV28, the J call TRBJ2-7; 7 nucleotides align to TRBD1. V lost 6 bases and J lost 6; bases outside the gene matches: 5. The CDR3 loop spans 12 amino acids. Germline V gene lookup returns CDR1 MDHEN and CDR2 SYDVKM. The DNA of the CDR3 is TGTGCCAGCAGGGTGACAGGGTCCGAGCAGTACTTC. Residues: CASRVTGSEQYF.

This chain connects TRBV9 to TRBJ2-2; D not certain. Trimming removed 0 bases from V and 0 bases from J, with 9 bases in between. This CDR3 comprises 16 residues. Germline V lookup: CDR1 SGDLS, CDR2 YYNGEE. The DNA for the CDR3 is TGTGCCAGCAGCGTAGGTGGAGCCTCGAACACCGGGGAGCTGTTTTTT. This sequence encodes CASSVGGASNTGELFF.

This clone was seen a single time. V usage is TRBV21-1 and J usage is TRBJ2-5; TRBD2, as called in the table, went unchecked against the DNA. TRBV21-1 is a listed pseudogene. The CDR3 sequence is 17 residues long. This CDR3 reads CASTNNGVGMERETQYF. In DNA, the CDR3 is TGTGCCAGCACCAATAACGGGGTAGGGATGGAAAGGGAGACCCAGTACTTC.

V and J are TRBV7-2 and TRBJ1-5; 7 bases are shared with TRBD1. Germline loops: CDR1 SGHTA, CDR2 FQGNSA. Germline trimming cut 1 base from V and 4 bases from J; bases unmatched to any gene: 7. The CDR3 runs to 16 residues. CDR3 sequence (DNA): TGTGCCAGCAGCTTAGTACCCAGGGGGTTAAATCAGCCCCAGCATTTT. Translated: CASSLVPRGLNQPQHF.

CDR3 amino acids: CASSLTGAYEQYF. In DNA, the CDR3 is TGTGCCAGTAGTCTCACAGGAGCCTACGAGCAGTACTTC. The V gene is TRBV19, the J gene TRBJ2-7; D is perhaps TRBD1 (5 bases). The length of the CDR3 is 13 residues. V shed 5 bases and J shed 2 bases, with 10 bases lying between them. CDR1 and CDR2 from the germline V gene are LNHDA and SQIVND (reference sequence).

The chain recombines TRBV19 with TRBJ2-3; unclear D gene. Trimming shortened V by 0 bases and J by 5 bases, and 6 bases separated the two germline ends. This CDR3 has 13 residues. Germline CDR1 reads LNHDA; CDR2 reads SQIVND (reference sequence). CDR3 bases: TGTGCCAGTAGTATAGACACTGAAGATACGCAGTATTTT. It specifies CASSIDTEDTQYF.

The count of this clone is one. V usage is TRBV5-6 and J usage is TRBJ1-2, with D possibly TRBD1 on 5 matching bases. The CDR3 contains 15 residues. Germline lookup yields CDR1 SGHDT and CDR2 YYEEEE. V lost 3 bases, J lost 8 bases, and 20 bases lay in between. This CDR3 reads CASSSTLRTPMGYTF. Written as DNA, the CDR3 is TGTGCCAGCAGCTCGACTCTTCGGACACCGATGGGCTACACCTTC.

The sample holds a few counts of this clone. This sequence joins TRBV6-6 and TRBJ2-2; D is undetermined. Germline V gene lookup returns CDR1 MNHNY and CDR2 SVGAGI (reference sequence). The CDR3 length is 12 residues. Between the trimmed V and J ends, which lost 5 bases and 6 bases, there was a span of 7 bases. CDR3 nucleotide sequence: TGTGCCAGCAGTCCCCTTTCCGGGGAGCTGTTTTTT. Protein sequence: CASSPLSGELFF.

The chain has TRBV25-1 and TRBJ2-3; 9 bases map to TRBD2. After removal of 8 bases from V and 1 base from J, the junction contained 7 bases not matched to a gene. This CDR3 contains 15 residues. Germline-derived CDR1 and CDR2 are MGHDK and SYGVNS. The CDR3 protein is CASAVAGEGTDTQYF. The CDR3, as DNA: TGTGCCAGCGCCGTAGCGGGAGAGGGCACAGATACGCAGTATTTT.

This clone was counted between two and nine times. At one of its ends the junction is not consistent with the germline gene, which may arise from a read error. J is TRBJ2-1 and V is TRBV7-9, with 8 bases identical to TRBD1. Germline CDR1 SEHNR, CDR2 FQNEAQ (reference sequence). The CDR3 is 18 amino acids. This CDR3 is CSSSFVRGLTDLNNEQFF. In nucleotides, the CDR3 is TGTTCCAGCAGCTTCGTCAGGGGGCTTACCGACTTAAACAATGAGCAGTTCTTC.

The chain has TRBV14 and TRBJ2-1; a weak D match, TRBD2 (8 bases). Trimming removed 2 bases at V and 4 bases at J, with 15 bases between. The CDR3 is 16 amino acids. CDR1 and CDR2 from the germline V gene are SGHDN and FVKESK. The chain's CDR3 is CASSQSGGQQYNEQFF. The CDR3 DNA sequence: TGTGCCAGCAGCCAAAGCGGGGGACAGCAGTACAATGAGCAGTTCTTC.

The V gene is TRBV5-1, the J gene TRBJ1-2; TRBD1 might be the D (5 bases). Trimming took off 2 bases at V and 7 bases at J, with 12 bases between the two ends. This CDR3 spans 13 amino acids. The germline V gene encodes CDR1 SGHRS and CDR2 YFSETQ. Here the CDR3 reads CASSFTGDRGYTF. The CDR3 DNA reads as TGCGCCAGCAGCTTCACGGGGGACCGTGGCTACACCTTC.

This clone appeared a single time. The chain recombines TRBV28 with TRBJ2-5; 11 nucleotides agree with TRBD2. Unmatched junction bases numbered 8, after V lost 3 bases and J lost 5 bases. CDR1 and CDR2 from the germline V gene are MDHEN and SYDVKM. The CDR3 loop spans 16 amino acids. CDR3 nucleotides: TGTGCCAGCAGTTTCCCACTAGCGGGAGCCCAGGAGACCCAGTACTTC. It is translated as CASSFPLAGAQETQYF.